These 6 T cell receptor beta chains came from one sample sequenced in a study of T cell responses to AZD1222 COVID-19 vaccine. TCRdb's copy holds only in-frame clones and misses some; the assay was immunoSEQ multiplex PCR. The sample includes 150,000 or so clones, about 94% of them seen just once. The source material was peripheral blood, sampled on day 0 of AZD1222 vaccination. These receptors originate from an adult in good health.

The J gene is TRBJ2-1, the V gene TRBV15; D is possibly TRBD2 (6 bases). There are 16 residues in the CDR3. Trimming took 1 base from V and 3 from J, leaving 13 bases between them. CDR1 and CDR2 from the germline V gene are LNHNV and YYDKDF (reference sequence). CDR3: CATSRGPPGGYNEQFF. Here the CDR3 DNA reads TGTGCCACCAGCAGAGGTCCCCCCGGGGGCTACAATGAGCAGTTCTTC.

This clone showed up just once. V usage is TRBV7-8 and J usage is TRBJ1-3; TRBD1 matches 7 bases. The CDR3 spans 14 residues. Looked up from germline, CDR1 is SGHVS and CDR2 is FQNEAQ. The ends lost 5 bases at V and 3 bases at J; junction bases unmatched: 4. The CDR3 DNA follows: TGTGCCAGCAGCCCCAGGGACAGTGGAAACACCATATATTTT. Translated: CASSPRDSGNTIYF.

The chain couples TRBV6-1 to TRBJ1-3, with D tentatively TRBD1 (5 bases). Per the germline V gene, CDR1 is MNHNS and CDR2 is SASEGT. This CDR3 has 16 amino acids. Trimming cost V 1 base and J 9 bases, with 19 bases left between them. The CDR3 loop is CASSEGGAGQSGTIYF. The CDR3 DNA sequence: TGTGCCAGCAGTGAAGGAGGGGCAGGGCAGTCTGGCACCATATATTTT.

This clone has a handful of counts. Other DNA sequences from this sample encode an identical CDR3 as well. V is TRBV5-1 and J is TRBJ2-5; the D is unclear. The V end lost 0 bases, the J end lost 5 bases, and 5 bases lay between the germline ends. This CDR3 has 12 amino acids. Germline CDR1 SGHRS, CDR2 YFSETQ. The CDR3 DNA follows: TGCGCCAGCAGCTTGGTAGGGGAGACCCAGTACTTC. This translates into CASSLVGETQYF. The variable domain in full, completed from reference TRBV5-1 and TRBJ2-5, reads KAGVTQTPRYLIKTRGQQVTLSCSPISGHRSVSWYQQTPGQGLQFLFEYFSETQRNKGNFPGRFSGRQFSNSRSEMNVSTLELGDSALYLCASSLVGETQYFGPGTRLLVL.

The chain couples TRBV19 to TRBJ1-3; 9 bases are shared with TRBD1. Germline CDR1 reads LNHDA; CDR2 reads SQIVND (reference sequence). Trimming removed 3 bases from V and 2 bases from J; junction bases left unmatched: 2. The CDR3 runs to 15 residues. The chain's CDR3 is CASSMRQGAGNTIYF. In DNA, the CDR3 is TGTGCCAGTAGTATGAGACAGGGGGCTGGAAACACCATATATTTT. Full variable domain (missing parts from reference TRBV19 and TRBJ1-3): DGGITQSPKYLFRKEGQNVTLSCEQNLNHDAMYWYRQDPGQGLRLIYYSQIVNDFQKGDIAEGYSVSREKKESFPLTVTSAQKNPTAFYLCASSMRQGAGNTIYFGEGSWLTVV.

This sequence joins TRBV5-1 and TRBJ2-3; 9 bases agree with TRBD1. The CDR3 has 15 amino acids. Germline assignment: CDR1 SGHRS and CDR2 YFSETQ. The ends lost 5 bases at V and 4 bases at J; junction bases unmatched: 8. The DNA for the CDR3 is TGCGCCAGCAGGACCACAGGGGGCAGAGCAGATACGCAGTATTTT. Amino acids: CASRTTGGRADTQYF.